One and the same sample provided the 11 T cell receptor beta chains below, sequenced in a study of blood T cell repertoires in COVID-19. Produced via immunoSEQ multiplex PCR; TCRdb's table is partial and in-frame only. The table lists about 75,000 clones, about 88% of them singletons. Specimen: peripheral blood. The receptors stem from a human donor in a cohort sampled during active COVID-19.

This chain joins TRBV4-2 and TRBJ2-7, with TRBD2 matching 11 bases. This CDR3 contains 15 residues. Germline CDR1 reads LGHNA; CDR2 reads YNFKEQ. V lost 3 bases and J lost 3; bases outside the gene matches: 4. CDR3 residues: CASSQTSGTIYEQYF. For the CDR3, the DNA is TGTGCCAGCAGCCAGACTAGCGGGACCATCTACGAGCAGTACTTC.

This clone turned up a few times. V and J are TRBV19 and TRBJ2-7; 9 bases line up with TRBD1. Germline CDR1 reads LNHDA; CDR2 reads SQIVND (reference sequence). Trimming cost V 4 bases and J 0 bases; bases outside gene matches: 1. CDR3 size: 14 residues. The CDR3 reads CASSKQGASYEQYF. The CDR3 coding sequence is TGTGCCAGTAGTAAACAGGGGGCCTCCTACGAGCAGTACTTC.

This clone has a single count. The chain employs TRBV28 and TRBJ2-5, with 13 bases identical to TRBD2. With V trimmed by 5 bases and J by 4 bases, 1 base remained unmatched. Germline V gene data show CDR1 as MDHEN and CDR2 as SYDVKM. CDR3 length: 14 residues. CDR3 bases: TGTGCCAGCAGTGGACTAGCGGGAGCAGAGACCCAGTACTTC. It yields the protein CASSGLAGAETQYF.

V and J are TRBV7-8 and TRBJ2-1; 10 nucleotides line up with TRBD2. CDR3 length equals 21 residues. V lost 4 bases, J lost 2 bases, and 20 bases stayed unmatched. Germline values: CDR1 SGHVS, CDR2 FQNEAQ. The CDR3, as DNA: TGTGCCAGCAGCTACGGACAGGGTAGCGTGAGACTAGCGGGCACCTACAATGAGCAGTTCTTC. Translation: CASSYGQGSVRLAGTYNEQFF.

The gene calls are TRBV7-3 and TRBJ2-2, with 9 nucleotides matching TRBD2. Per germline, CDR1 SGHTA and CDR2 FQGTGA. V gave up 1 base and J gave up 8 bases; unmatched junction bases: 11. This CDR3 is 17 amino acids long. This chain's CDR3 is CASSLNPLAGTGGELFF. In DNA form, the CDR3 reads TGTGCCAGCAGCTTAAATCCCCTAGCGGGAACGGGGGGGGAGCTGTTTTTT.

This clone is a singleton in its sample. V usage is TRBV5-8 and J usage is TRBJ2-3; TRBD2 is a possible D gene (5 bases). Germline-derived CDR1 and CDR2 are SGHTS and YDEGEE. The CDR3 runs 16 residues. Trimming pared 0 bases from V and 0 bases from J, leaving 11 bases between. The CDR3, as DNA: TGTGCCAGCAGCTTGGGACTAACCTCTAGCACAGATACGCAGTATTTT. The encoded protein is CASSLGLTSSTDTQYF.

The chain uses TRBV2 and TRBJ2-5, with 16 bases that match TRBD2. The CDR3 totals 16 residues. The trim removed 10 bases at V and 2 bases at J, leaving 7 bases unmatched. From germline, CDR1 is SNHLY and CDR2 FYNNEI. As DNA, the CDR3 is TGTGCCAACAGCGGGACTAGCGGGGGGGCACAAGAGACCCAGTACTTC. This encodes CANSGTSGGAQETQYF.

The chain uses TRBV2 and TRBJ2-5, with 8 bases identical to TRBD1. V lost 6 bases, J lost 5 bases, and 11 bases stayed unmatched. The CDR3 is 15 residues long. CDR1 and CDR2 from the germline V gene are SNHLY and FYNNEI. The CDR3 DNA reads TGTGCCAGCAGCGACCAGGGGGCCGGTGGGGAGACCCAGTACTTC. Translated: CASSDQGAGGETQYF.

Only a few counts were recorded for this clone. The chain recombines TRBV7-2 with TRBJ1-2, with D possibly TRBD1 on 5 matching bases. The CDR3 has 14 residues. Germline V gives CDR1 SGHTA, CDR2 FQGNSA. V lost 6 bases to trimming and J lost 4 bases, with 15 bases between them. CDR3 nucleotides: TGTGCCAGCAGACTATCTACAGGTGCCTATGGCTACACCTTC. It specifies CASRLSTGAYGYTF.

The chain carries TRBV7-3 and TRBJ1-1, with D perhaps TRBD1 (5 bases). V lost 4 bases and J 4 bases, leaving 16 bases between the germline ends. In germline, CDR1 is SGHTA, CDR2 FQGTGA. This CDR3 region has 15 residues. In DNA, the CDR3 is TGTGCCAGCAGCTCGGGGCCCGGGGGGACCACTGAAGCTTTCTTT. This sequence encodes CASSSGPGGTTEAFF.

The chain carries TRBV28 and TRBJ1-2; weak D call: TRBD1 (5 bases). The length of the CDR3 is 15 residues. V was cut by 3 bases and J by 2 bases, with 13 bases left in between. In germline, CDR1 is MDHEN, CDR2 SYDVKM. CDR3 DNA sequence: TGTGCCAGCAGTTTTTGGGCCAGGGAAAACTATGGCTACACCTTC. Translation: CASSFWARENYGYTF.